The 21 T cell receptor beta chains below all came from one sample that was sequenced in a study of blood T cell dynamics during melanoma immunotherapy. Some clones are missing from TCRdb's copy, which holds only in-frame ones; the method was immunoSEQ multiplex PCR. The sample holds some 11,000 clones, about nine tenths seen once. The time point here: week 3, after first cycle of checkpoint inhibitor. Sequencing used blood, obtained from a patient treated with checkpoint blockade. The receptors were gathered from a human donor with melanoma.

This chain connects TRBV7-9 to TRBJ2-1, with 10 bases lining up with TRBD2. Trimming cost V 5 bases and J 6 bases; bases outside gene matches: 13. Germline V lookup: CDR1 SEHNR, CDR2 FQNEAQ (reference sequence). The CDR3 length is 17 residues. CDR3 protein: CASSPPFRLAGANEQFF. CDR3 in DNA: TGTGCCAGCAGCCCCCCCTTCAGGCTAGCGGGAGCCAATGAGCAGTTCTTC.

In DNA, the CDR3 is TGTGCCAGCAGCCCCGGAAGGGGGGGTCGAACTAATGAAAAACTGTTTTTT. Protein sequence: CASSPGRGGRTNEKLFF. This rearrangement joins TRBV9 to TRBJ1-4, with a weak D call TRBD1 (6 bases). The ends were cut back, 4 bases at V and 1 base at J, with 17 bases in the middle. The CDR3 totals 17 residues. In germline, CDR1 is SGDLS, CDR2 YYNGEE.

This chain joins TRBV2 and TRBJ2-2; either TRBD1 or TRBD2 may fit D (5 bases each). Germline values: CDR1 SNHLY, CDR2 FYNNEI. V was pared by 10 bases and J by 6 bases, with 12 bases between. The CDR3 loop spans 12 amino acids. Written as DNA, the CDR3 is TGTGCCACCCGGGGACGCCCCGGGGAGCTGTTTTTT. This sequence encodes CATRGRPGELFF.

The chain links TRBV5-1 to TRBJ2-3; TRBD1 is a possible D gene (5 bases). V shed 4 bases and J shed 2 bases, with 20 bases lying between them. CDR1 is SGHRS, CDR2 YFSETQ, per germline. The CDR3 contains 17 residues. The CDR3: CASSPRVGQGYTDTQYF. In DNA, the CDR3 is TGCGCCAGCAGCCCCCGGGTTGGGCAGGGTTACACAGATACGCAGTATTTT.

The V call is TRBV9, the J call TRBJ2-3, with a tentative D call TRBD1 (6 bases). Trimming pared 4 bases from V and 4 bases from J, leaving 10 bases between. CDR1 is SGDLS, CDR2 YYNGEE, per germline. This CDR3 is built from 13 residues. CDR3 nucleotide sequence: TGTGCCAGCAGCACCGAGGGGGCAGATACGCAGTATTTT. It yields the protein CASSTEGADTQYF.

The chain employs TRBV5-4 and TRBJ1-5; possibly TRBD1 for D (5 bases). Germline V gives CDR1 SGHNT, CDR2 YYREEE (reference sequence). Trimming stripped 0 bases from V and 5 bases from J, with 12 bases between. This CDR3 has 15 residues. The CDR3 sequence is CASSLEPGSDQPQHF. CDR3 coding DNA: TGTGCCAGCAGCTTGGAGCCAGGGTCGGATCAGCCCCAGCATTTT.

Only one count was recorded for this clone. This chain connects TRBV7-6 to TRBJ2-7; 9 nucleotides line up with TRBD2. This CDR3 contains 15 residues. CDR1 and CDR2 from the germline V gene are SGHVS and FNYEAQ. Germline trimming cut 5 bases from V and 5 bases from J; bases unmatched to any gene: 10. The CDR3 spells CASSRGGRDQNEQYF. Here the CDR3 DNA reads TGTGCCAGCAGCCGCGGCGGGAGGGACCAGAACGAGCAGTACTTC.

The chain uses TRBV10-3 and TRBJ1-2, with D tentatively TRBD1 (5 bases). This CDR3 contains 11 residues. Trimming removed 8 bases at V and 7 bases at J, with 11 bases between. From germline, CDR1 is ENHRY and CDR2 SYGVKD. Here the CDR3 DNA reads TGTGCCATCGGGGACCTGGGTGGCTACACCTTC. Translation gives CAIGDLGGYTF.

The CDR3 reads CASSFLGNRGPTLEAFF. The CDR3 coding sequence is TGTGCCAGCAGTTTCCTGGGGAACAGAGGCCCCACGCTTGAAGCTTTCTTT. V usage is TRBV27 and J usage is TRBJ1-1; D is unresolved. The CDR3 runs 17 residues. V dropped 3 bases and J dropped 7 bases, with 24 bases sitting between them. The germline V gene has CDR1 MNHEY and CDR2 SMNVEV (reference sequence).

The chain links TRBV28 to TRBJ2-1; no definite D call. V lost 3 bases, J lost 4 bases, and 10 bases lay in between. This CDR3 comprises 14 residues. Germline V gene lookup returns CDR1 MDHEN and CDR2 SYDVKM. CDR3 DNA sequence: TGTGCCAGCAGTTTGGTCAGCATTTACAATGAGCAGTTCTTC. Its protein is CASSLVSIYNEQFF.

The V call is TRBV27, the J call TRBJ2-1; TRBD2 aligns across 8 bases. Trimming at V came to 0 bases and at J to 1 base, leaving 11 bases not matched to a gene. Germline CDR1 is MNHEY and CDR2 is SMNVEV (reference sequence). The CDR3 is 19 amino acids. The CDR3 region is CASSLSPGAGLGSYNEQFF. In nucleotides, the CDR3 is TGTGCCAGCAGTTTATCTCCCGGGGCGGGACTAGGGTCCTACAATGAGCAGTTCTTC.

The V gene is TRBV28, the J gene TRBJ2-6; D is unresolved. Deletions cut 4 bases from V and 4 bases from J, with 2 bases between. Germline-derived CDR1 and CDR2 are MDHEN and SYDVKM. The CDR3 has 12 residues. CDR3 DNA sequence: TGTGCCAGCAGTTCCGGGGCCAACGTCCTGACTTTC. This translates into CASSSGANVLTF.

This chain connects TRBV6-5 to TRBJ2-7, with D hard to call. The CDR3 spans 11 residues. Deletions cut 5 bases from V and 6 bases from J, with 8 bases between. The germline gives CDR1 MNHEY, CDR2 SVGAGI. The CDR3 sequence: CASSTQVEQYF. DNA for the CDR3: TGTGCCAGCAGTACCCAGGTCGAGCAGTACTTC.

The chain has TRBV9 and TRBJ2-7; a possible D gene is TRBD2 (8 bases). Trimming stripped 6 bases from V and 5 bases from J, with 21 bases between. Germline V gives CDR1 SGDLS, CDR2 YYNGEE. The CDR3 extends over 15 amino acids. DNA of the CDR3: TGTGCCAGCAATAGAGCGGGAGAGGGGGCGGACGAGCAGTACTTC. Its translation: CASNRAGEGADEQYF.

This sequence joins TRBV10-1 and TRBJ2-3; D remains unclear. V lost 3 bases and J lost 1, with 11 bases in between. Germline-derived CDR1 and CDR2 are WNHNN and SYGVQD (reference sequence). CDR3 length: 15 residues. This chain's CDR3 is CASSDGAAGTDTQYF. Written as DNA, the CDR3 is TGCGCCAGCAGTGATGGAGCAGCTGGCACAGATACGCAGTATTTT.

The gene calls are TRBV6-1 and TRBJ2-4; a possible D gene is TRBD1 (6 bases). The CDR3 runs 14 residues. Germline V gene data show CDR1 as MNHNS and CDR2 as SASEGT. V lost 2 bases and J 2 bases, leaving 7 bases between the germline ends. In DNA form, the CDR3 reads TGTGCCAGCAGTGAACAGGGGACCAAAAACATTCAGTACTTC. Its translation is CASSEQGTKNIQYF.

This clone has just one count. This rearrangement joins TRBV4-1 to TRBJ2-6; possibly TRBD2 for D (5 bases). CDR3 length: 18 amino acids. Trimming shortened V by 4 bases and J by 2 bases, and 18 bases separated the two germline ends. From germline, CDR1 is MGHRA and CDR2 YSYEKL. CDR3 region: CASSRQDGGYAGANVLTF. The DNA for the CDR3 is TGCGCCAGCAGCCGACAAGACGGCGGGTACGCTGGGGCCAACGTCCTGACTTTC.

For the CDR3, the DNA is TGTGCCAGTAGTATTGTTCCGAGCTCCTACAATGAGCAGTTCTTC. This sequence encodes CASSIVPSSYNEQFF. The chain links TRBV19 to TRBJ2-1, with unresolved D. Trimming removed 3 bases from V and 0 bases from J, with 9 bases in between. The germline V gene has CDR1 LNHDA and CDR2 SQIVND (reference sequence). The CDR3 runs 15 residues. Full variable domain (rest looked up from reference TRBV19 and TRBJ2-1): DGGITQSPKYLFRKEGQNVTLSCEQNLNHDAMYWYRQDPGQGLRLIYYSQIVNDFQKGDIAEGYSVSREKKESFPLTVTSAQKNPTAFYLCASSIVPSSYNEQFFGPGTRLTVL.

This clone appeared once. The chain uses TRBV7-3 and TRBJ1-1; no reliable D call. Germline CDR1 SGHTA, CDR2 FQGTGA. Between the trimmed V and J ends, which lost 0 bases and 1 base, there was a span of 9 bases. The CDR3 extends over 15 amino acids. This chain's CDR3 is CASSLTGGQNTEAFF. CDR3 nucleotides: TGTGCCAGCAGCTTAACAGGCGGCCAGAACACTGAAGCTTTCTTT. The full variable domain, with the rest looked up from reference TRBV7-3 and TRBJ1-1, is GAGVSQTPSNKVTEKGKYVELRCDPISGHTALYWYRQSLGQGPEFLIYFQGTGAADDSGLPNDRFFAVRPEGSVSTLKIQRTERGDSAVYLCASSLTGGQNTEAFFGQGTRLTVV.

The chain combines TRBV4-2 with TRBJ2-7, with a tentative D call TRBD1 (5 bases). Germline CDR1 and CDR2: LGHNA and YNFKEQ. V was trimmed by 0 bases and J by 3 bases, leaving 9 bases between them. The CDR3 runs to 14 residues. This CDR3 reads CASSQEQVSYEQYF. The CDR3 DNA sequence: TGTGCCAGCAGCCAAGAACAGGTCAGCTACGAGCAGTACTTC.

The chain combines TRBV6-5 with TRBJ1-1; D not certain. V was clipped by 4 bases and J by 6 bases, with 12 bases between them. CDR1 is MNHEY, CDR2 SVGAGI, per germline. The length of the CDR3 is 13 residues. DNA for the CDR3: TGTGCCAGCAGTTTATGGACGGTCTCTGAAGCTTTCTTT. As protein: CASSLWTVSEAFF.